The T cell receptor (beta chain) under discussion was sequenced for a study of a mutant IDH1 vaccine in newly diagnosed glioma. Assay: immunoSEQ multiplex PCR; the TCRdb copy retains only in-frame clones and omits some. Of tens of thousands of clones listed, 60% to 85% are singletons. The CDR3 has 14 amino acids. V dropped 8 bases and J dropped 3; count of bases not matched to a gene: 5. Germline V gives CDR1 MNHNS, CDR2 SASEGT. The time point is: week 35, safety follow-up. Vaccination used 300 ug of mutant IDH1 20-mer peptide per dose, with topical imiquimod. About this clone itself: The antigen remains undetermined.

The V call is TRBV6-1, the J call TRBJ2-7, with 12 bases that match TRBD2. The clonotype originates from a man in his forties or fifties with glioma. The sequencing used PBMCs, collected from a glioma patient whose treatment included an IDH1 peptide vaccine. The CDR3 sequence: CASLRTSGNYEQYF. In DNA, the CDR3 is TGTGCCAGCTTGAGGACTAGCGGGAACTACGAGCAGTACTTC.